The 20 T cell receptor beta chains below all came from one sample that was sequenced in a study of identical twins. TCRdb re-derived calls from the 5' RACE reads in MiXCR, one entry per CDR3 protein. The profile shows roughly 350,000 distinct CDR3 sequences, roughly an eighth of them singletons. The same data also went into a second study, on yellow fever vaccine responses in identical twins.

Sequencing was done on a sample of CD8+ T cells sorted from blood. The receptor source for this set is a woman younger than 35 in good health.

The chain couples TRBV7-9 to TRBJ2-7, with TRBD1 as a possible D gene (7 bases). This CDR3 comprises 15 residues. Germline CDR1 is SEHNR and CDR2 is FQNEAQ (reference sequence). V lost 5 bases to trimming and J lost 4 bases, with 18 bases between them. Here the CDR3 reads CASSPRTQGRYEQYF. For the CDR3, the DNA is TGTGCCAGCAGCCCTCGTACACAGGGGAGGTACGAGCAGTACTTC.

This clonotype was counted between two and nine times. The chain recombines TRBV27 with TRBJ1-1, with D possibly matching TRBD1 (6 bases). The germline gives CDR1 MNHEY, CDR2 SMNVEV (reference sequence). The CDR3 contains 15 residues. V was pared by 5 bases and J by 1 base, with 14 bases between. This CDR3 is CASSIAGASNTEAFF. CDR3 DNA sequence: TGTGCCAGCAGTATTGCGGGGGCATCGAACACTGAAGCTTTCTTT.

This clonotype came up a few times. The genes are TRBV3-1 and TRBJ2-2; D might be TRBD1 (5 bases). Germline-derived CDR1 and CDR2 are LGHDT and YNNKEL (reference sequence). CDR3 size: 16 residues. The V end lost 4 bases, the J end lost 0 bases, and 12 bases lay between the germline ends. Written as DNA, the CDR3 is TGTGCCAGCAGCCCGGCAGGGTACGCGAACACCGGGGAGCTGTTTTTT. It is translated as CASSPAGYANTGELFF.

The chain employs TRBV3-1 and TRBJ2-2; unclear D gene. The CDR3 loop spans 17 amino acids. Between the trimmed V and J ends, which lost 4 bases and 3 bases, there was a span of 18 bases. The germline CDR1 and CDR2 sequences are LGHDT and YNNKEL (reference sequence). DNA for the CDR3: TGTGCCAGCAGCCGGCCACCTTGGGGAATGGACACCGGGGAGCTGTTTTTT. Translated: CASSRPPWGMDTGELFF.

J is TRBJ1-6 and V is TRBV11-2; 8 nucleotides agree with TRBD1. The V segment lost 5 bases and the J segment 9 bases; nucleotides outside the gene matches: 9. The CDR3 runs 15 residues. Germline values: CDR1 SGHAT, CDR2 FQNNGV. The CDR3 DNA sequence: TGTGCCAGCAGCGGGCGGACAGGGAAGTCTTCACCCCTCCACTTT. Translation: CASSGRTGKSSPLHF.

The CDR3 region has the DNA TGTGCCAGCAGCCAAGATGAGGGGGGGGTAAACAATGAGCAGTTCTTC. It yields the protein CASSQDEGGVNNEQFF. J is TRBJ2-1 and V is TRBV3-1, with D perhaps matching TRBD2 (7 bases). V lost 0 bases, J lost 5 bases, and 14 bases lay in between. CDR1 is LGHDT, CDR2 YNNKEL, per germline (reference sequence). This CDR3 is built from 16 residues.

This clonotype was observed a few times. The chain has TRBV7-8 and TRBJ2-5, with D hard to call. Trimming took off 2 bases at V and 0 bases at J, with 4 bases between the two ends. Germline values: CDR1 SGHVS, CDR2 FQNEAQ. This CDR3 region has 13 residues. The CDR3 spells CASSLPYQETQYF. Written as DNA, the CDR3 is TGTGCCAGCAGCTTACCCTACCAAGAGACCCAGTACTTC. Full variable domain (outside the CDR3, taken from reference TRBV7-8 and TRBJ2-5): GAGVSQSPRYKVAKRGQDVALRCDPISGHVSLFWYQQALGQGPEFLTYFQNEAQLDKSGLPSDRFFAERPEGSVSTLKIQRTQQEDSAVYLCASSLPYQETQYFGPGTRLLVL.

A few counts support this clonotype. CDR3 amino acids: CASSQEGLAGASEQYF. The CDR3 nucleotides read TGTGCCAGCAGCCAAGAGGGACTAGCGGGAGCGAGCGAGCAGTACTTC. The rearrangement links TRBV4-2 to TRBJ2-7; 14 positions agree with TRBD2. This CDR3 is 16 amino acids long. The germline V gene encodes CDR1 LGHNA and CDR2 YNFKEQ. The V gene end was trimmed by 0 bases and the J gene end by 6 bases; junction bases not matched to a gene: 4.

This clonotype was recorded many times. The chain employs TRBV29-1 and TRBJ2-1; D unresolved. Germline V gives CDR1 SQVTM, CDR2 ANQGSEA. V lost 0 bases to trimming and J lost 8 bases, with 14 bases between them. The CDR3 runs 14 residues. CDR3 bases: TGCAGCGTTGAAGACCCTAACACGGTCTATGAGCAGTTCTTC. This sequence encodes CSVEDPNTVYEQFF.

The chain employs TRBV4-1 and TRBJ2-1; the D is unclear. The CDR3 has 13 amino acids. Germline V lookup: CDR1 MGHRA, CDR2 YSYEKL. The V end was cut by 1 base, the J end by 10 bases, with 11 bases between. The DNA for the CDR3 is TGCGCCAGCAGCCAAGGAAAACGAACAGAGCAGTTCTTC. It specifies CASSQGKRTEQFF.

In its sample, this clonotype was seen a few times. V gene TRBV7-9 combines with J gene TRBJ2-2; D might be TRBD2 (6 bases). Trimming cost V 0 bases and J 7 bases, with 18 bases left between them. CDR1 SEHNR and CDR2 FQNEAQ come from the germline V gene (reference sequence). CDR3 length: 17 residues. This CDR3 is CASSLAEGRIFNGELFF. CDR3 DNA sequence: TGTGCCAGCAGCTTAGCGGAGGGGAGGATTTTCAACGGGGAGCTGTTTTTT.

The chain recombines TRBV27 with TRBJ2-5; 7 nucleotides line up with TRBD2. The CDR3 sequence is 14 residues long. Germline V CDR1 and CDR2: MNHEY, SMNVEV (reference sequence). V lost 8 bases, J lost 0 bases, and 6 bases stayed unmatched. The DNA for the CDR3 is TGTGCCAGCGCCTGGGGGGGTAACCAAGAGACCCAGTACTTC. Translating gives CASAWGGNQETQYF.

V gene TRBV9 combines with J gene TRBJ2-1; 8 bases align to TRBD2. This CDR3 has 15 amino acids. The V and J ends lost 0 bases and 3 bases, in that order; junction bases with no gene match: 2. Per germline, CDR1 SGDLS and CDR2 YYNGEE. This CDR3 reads CASSVELADYNEQFF. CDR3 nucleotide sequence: TGTGCCAGCAGCGTAGAACTAGCGGACTACAATGAGCAGTTCTTC.

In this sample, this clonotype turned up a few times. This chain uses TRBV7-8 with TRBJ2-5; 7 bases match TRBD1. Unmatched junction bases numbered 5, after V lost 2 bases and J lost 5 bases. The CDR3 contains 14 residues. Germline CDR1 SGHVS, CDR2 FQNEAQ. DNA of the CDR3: TGTGCCAGCAGCTTATTACAGGGGCGGGAGACCCAGTACTTC. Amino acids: CASSLLQGRETQYF.

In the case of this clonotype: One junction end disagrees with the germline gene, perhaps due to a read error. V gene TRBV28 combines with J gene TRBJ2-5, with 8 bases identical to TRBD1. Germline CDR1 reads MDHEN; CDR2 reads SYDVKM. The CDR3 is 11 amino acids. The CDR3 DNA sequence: TGTGCCAGCAGCTTTGGGGACAGGTTAGACTTC. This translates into CASSFGDRLDF.

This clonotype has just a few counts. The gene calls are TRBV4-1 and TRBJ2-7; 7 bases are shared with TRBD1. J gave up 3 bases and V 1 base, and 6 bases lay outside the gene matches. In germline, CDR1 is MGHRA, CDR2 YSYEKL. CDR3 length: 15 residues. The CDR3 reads CASSQVVTGYYEQYV. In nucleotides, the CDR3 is TGCGCCAGCAGCCAAGTAGTGACAGGGTACTACGAGCAGTACGTC.

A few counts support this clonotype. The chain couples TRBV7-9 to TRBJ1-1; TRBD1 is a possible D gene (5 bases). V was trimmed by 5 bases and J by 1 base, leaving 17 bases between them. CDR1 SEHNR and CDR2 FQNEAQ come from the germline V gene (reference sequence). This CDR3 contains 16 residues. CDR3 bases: TGTGCCAGCAGCCCGGGGGGAACAGGACGGAACACTGAAGCTTTCTTT. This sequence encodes CASSPGGTGRNTEAFF.

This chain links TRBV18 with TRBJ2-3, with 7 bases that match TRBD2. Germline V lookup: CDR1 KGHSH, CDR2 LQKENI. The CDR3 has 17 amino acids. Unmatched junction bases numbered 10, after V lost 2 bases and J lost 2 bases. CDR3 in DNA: TGTGCCAGCTCACCAGTCGGTCTAGCGGCGATCACAGATACGCAGTATTTT. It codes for CASSPVGLAAITDTQYF.

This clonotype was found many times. CDR3 sequence: CASSLWVETQYF. In nucleotides, the CDR3 is TGTGCCAGCAGCTTATGGGTGGAGACCCAGTACTTC. The gene calls are TRBV7-9 and TRBJ2-5; D is undetermined. The germline gives CDR1 SEHNR, CDR2 FQNEAQ (reference sequence). The CDR3 sequence is 12 residues long. The V end was cut by 2 bases, the J end by 5 bases, with 6 bases between.

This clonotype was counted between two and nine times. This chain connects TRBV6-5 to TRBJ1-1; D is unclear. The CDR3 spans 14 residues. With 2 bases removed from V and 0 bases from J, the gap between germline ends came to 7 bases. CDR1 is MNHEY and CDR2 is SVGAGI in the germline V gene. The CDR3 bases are TGTGCCAGCAGTTACCAGACCTTGAACACTGAAGCTTTCTTT. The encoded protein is CASSYQTLNTEAFF.